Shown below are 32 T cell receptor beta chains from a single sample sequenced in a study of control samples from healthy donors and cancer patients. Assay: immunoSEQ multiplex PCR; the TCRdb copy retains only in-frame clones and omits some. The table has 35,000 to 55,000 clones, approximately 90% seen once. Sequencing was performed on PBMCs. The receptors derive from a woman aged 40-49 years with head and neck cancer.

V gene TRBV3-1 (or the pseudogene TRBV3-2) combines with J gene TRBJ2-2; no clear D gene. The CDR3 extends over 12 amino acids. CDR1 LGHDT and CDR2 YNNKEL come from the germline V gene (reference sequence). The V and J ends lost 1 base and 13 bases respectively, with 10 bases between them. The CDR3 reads CASSQGGRVLFF. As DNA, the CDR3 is TGTGCCAGCAGCCAAGGAGGAAGGGTGCTGTTTTTT.

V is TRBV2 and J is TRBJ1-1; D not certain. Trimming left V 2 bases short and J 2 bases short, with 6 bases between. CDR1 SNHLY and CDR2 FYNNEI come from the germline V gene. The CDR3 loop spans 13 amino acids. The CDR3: CASSENTNTEAFF. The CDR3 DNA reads TGTGCCAGCAGTGAAAACACTAACACTGAAGCTTTCTTT.

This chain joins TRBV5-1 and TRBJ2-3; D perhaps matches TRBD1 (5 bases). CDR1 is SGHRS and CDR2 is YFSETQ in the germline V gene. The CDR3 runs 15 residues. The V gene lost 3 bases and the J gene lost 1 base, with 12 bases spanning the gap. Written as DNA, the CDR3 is TGCGCCAGCAGCTCGACAGTAGCTGGCACAGATACGCAGTATTTT. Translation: CASSSTVAGTDTQYF.

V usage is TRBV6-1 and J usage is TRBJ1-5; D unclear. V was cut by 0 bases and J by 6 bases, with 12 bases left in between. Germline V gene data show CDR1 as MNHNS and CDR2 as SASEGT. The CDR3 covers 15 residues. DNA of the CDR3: TGTGCCAGCAGTGAAGCCGGCCACCTAGGTCAGCCCCAGCATTTT. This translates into CASSEAGHLGQPQHF.

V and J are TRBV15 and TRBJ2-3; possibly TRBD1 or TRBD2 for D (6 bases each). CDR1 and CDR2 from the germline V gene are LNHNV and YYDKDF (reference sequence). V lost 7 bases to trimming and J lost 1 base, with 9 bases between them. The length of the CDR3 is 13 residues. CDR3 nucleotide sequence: TGTGCCACCACTCGGGGGCGCACAGATACGCAGTATTTT. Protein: CATTRGRTDTQYF.

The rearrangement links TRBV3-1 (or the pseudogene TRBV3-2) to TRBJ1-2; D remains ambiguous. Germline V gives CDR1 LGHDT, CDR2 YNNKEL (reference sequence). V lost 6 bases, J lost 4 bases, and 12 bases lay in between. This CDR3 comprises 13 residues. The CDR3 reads CASRRTGFYGYTF. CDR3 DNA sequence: TGTGCCAGCAGACGGACCGGTTTCTATGGCTACACCTTC.

The CDR3 is CASSFKGVDTIYF. CDR3 nucleotides: TGTGCCAGCAGCTTCAAGGGGGTTGACACCATATATTTT. The chain couples TRBV21-1 to TRBJ1-3; the listed D gene, TRBD1, was not tested against the DNA. TRBV21-1 is classified as a pseudogene. The CDR3 has 13 amino acids.

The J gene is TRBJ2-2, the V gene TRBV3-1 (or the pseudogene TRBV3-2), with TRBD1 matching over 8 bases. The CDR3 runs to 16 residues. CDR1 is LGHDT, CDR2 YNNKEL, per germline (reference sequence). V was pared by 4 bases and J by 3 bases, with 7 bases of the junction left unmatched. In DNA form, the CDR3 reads TGTGCCAGCAGCCGCCCCGGGACAGGACACACCGGGGAGCTGTTTTTT. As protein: CASSRPGTGHTGELFF.

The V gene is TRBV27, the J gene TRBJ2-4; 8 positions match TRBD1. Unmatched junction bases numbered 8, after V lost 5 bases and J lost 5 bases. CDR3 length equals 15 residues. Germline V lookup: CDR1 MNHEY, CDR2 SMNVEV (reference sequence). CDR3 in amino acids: CASSPGRDRQNIQYF. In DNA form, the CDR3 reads TGTGCCAGCAGTCCGGGAAGGGACAGGCAAAACATTCAGTACTTC.

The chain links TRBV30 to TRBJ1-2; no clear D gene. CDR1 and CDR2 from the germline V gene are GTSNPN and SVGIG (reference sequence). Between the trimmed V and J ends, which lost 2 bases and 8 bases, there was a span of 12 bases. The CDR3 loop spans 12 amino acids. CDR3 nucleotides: TGTGCCTGGAGTTCGATAGTCCGCGGCTACACCTTC. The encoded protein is CAWSSIVRGYTF.

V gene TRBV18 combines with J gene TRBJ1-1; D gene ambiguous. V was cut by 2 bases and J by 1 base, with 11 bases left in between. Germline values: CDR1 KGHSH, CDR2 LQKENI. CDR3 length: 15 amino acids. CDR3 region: CASSPRNTRNTEAFF. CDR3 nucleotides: TGTGCCAGCTCACCAAGGAACACACGGAACACTGAAGCTTTCTTT. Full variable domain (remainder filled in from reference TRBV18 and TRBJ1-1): NAGVMQNPRHLVRRRGQEARLRCSPMKGHSHVYWYRQLPEEGLKFMVYLQKENIIDESGMPKERFSAEFPKEGPSILRIQQVVRGDSAAYFCASSPRNTRNTEAFFGQGTRLTVV.

The CDR3 here is CASIRLPDQNQPQHF. The CDR3, as DNA: TGTGCCAGCATACGCCTTCCGGACCAAAATCAGCCCCAGCATTTT. The J gene is TRBJ1-5, the V gene TRBV6-5; D call uncertain. The length of the CDR3 is 15 residues. Germline-derived CDR1 and CDR2 are MNHEY and SVGAGI. Trimming removed 7 bases from V and 4 bases from J, with 17 bases in between.

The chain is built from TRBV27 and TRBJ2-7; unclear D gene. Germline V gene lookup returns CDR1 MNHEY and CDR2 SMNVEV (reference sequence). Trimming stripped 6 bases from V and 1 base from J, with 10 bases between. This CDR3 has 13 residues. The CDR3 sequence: CASRIGQSYEQYF. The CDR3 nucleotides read TGTGCCAGCAGAATAGGTCAGTCCTACGAGCAGTACTTC.

The CDR3 DNA reads as TGCGCCAGCAGCCAACTTCTTAGGGAAACGGAGACCCAGTACTTC. This sequence encodes CASSQLLRETETQYF. The chain couples TRBV4-1 to TRBJ2-5, with D uncertain. The length of the CDR3 is 15 residues. V was pared by 2 bases and J by 5 bases, with 15 bases between. Germline V gene data show CDR1 as MGHRA and CDR2 as YSYEKL.

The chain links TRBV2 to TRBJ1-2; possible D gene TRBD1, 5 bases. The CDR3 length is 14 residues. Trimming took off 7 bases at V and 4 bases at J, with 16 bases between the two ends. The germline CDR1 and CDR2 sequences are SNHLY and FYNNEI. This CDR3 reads CASILVQAPYGYTF. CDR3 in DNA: TGTGCCAGCATACTTGTACAGGCGCCCTATGGCTACACCTTC.

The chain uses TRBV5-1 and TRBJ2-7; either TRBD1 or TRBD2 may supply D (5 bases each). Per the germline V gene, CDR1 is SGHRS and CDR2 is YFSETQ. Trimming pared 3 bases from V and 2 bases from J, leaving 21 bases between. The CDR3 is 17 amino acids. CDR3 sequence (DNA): TGCGCCAGCAGCTCCGACGAGGGGACGTTAATCCCCTACGAGCAGTACTTC. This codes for CASSSDEGTLIPYEQYF. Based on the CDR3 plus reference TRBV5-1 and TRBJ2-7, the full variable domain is KAGVTQTPRYLIKTRGQQVTLSCSPISGHRSVSWYQQTPGQGLQFLFEYFSETQRNKGNFPGRFSGRQFSNSRSEMNVSTLELGDSALYLCASSSDEGTLIPYEQYFGPGTRLTVT.

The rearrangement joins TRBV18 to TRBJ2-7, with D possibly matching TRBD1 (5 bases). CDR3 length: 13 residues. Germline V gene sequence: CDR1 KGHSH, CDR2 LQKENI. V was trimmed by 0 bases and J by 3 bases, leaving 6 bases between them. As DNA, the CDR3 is TGTGCCAGCTCACCACCTGACAGCTACGAGCAGTACTTC. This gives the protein CASSPPDSYEQYF.

CDR3 coding DNA: TGCAGTGCTAGCTGGGCCGAGCAGTACTTC. This encodes CSASWAEQYF. The chain recombines TRBV20-1 with TRBJ2-7; D not certain. V gave up 3 bases and J gave up 6 bases, with 6 bases separating them. In germline, CDR1 is DFQATT, CDR2 SNEGSKA (reference sequence). The CDR3 is 10 amino acids.

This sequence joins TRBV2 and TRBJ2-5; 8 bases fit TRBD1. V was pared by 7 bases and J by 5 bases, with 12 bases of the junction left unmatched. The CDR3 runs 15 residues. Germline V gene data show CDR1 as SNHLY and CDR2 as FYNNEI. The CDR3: CASKRMTGDSETQYF. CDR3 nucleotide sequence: TGTGCCAGCAAACGTATGACAGGGGATAGTGAGACCCAGTACTTC.

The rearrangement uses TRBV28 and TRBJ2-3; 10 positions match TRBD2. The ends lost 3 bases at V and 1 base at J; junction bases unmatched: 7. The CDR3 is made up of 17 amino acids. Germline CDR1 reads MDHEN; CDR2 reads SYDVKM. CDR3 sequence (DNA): TGTGCCAGCAGTTTGGTGAGCGGGAGGGCCGGCACAGATACGCAGTATTTT. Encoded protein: CASSLVSGRAGTDTQYF.

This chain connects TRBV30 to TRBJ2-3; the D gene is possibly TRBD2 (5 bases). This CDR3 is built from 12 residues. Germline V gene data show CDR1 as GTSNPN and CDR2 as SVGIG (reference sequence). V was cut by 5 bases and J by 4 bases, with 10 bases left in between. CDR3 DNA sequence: TGTGCCTGGGTAGAGGGCGCAGATACGCAGTATTTT. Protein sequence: CAWVEGADTQYF.

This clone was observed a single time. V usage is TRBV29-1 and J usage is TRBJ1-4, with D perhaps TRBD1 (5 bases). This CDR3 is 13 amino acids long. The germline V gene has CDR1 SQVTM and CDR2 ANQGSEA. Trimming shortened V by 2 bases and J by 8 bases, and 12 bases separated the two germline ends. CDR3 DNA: TGCAGCGTTGAAAGCGGGGGGAGAGAAAAACTGTTTTTT. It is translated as CSVESGGREKLFF.

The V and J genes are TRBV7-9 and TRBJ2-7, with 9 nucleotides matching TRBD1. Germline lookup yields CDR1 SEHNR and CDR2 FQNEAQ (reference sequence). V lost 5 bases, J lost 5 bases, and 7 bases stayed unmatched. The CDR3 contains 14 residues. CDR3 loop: CASSRRDREDEQYF. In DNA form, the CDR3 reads TGTGCCAGCAGCCGCCGGGACAGGGAGGACGAGCAGTACTTC.

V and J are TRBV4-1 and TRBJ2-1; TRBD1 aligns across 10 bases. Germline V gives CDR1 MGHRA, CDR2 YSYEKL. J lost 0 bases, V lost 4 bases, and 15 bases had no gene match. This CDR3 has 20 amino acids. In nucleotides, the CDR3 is TGCGCCAGCAGCCGCCGGACAGGGGGAAGTAACCCAAGCTCCTACAATGAGCAGTTCTTC. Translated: CASSRRTGGSNPSSYNEQFF.

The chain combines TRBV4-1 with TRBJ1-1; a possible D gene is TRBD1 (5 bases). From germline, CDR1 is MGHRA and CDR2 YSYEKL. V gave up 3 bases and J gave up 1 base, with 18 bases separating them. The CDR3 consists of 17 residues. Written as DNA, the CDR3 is TGCGCCAGCAGCCACCCCACCAGCGGGGGGGGGAACACTGAAGCTTTCTTT. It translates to CASSHPTSGGGNTEAFF.

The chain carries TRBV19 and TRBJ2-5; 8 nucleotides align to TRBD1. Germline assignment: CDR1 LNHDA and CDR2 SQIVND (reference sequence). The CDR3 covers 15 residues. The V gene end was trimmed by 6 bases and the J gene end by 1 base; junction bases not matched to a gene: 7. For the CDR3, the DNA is TGTGCCAGTAGCAACCTGGGACAGGCCCAAGAGACCCAGTACTTC. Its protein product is CASSNLGQAQETQYF.

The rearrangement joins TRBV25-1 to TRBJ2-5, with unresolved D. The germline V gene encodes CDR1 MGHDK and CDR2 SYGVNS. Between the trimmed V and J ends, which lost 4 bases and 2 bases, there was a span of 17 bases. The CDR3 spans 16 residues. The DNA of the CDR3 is TGTGCCAGCAGTGGCCTCCCTGGCAAAAGGCAAGAGACCCAGTACTTC. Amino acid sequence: CASSGLPGKRQETQYF.

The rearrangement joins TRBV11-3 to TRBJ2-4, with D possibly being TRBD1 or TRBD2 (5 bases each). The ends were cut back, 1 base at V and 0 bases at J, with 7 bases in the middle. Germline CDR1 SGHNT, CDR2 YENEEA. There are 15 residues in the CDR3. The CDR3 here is CASSLGGVAKNIQYF. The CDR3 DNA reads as TGTGCCAGCAGCTTAGGAGGGGTAGCCAAAAACATTCAGTACTTC.

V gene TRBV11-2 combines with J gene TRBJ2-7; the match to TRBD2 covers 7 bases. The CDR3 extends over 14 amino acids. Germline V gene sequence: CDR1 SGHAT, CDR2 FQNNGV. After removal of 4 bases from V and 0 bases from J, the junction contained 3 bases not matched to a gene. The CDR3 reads CASSSQRDSYEQYF. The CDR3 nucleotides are TGTGCCAGCAGCTCTCAGCGGGACTCCTACGAGCAGTACTTC.

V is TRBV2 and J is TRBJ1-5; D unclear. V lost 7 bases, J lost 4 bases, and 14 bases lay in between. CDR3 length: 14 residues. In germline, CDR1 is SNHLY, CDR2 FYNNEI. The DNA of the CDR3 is TGTGCCAGCAACGGCAGAAGAGGGAATCAGCCCCAGCATTTT. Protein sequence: CASNGRRGNQPQHF.

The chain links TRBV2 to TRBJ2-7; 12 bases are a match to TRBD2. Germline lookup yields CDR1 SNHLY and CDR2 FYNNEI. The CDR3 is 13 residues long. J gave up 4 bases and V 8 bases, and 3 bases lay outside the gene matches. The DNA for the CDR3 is TGTGCCAGCCGCCTAGCGGGGGGGTACGAGCAGTACTTC. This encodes CASRLAGGYEQYF.

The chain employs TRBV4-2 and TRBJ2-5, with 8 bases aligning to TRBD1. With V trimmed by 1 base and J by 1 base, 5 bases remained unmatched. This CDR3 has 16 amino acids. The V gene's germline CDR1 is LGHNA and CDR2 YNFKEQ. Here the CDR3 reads CASSQGTGNLQETQYF. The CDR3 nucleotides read TGTGCCAGCAGCCAAGGGACAGGGAACCTCCAAGAGACCCAGTACTTC.